The 3 T cell receptor beta chains in this list originate from one sample, sequenced in a study of blood T cell repertoires in COVID-19. Here immunoSEQ multiplex PCR was the method, and the copy in TCRdb shows in-frame clones only, minus some. The table lists approximately 240,000 clones, roughly 88% of them singletons. The sample taken for sequencing was peripheral blood. These receptors came from a woman between 40 and 50 years old who had recovered from COVID-19.

The J gene is TRBJ2-5, the V gene TRBV5-1; D not certain. V lost 4 bases and J 5 bases, leaving 12 bases between the germline ends. This CDR3 contains 13 residues. CDR1 is SGHRS, CDR2 YFSETQ, per germline. CDR3 protein: CASSPYSIETQYF. The CDR3 region has the DNA TGCGCCAGCAGCCCTTACAGTATCGAGACCCAGTACTTC.

The V gene is TRBV6-6, the J gene TRBJ1-5; D unclear. CDR3 length: 16 amino acids. V was clipped by 0 bases and J by 6 bases, with 15 bases between them. Germline values: CDR1 MNHNY, CDR2 SVGAGI (reference sequence). The CDR3 nucleotides read TGTGCCAGCAGTTACTCGATGGGAGCGAAGAGTCAGCCCCAGCATTTT. It codes for CASSYSMGAKSQPQHF.

The CDR3 nucleotides are TGTGCCAGCAGTGGATTTAACAGGGGAAAGGGCTATGGCTACACCTTC. It yields the protein CASSGFNRGKGYGYTF. This chain connects TRBV25-1 to TRBJ1-2; 7 positions agree with TRBD1. Germline V lookup: CDR1 MGHDK, CDR2 SYGVNS. With V trimmed by 4 bases and J by 4 bases, 12 bases remained unmatched. This CDR3 spans 16 amino acids.